The 19 T cell receptor beta chains reported below all come from one sample, sequenced in a study of blood T cell repertoires in COVID-19. Sequencing was performed with immunoSEQ multiplex PCR; in TCRdb, only in-frame clones are kept and a portion is missing. The data contain tens of thousands of clones, approximately 90% of them singletons. The sequenced sample was peripheral blood. The receptors were gathered from a man aged 50 to 59 with acute or convalescent COVID-19.

V and J are TRBV28 and TRBJ1-2; D gene ambiguous. Looked up from germline, CDR1 is MDHEN and CDR2 is SYDVKM. Trimming left V 4 bases short and J 6 bases short, with 9 bases between. CDR3 length: 12 residues. The CDR3 here is CASSSLEDGYTF. Here the CDR3 DNA reads TGTGCCAGCAGTTCCCTCGAGGATGGCTACACCTTC.

The V gene is TRBV5-1, the J gene TRBJ1-1; TRBD1 matches 7 bases. Germline V gene data show CDR1 as SGHRS and CDR2 as YFSETQ. The CDR3 is 14 residues long. The junction had 5 bases not matched to a gene; V was cut back by 6 bases and J by 0 bases. The CDR3 sequence is CASTVGTVNTEAFF. CDR3 coding DNA: TGCGCCAGCACCGTCGGGACAGTGAACACTGAAGCTTTCTTT.

This chain joins TRBV15 and TRBJ2-1, with TRBD2 matching over 12 bases. The CDR3 has 17 amino acids. J was trimmed by 5 bases and V by 2 bases; bases with no gene match: 7. Germline values: CDR1 LNHNV, CDR2 YYDKDF (reference sequence). The CDR3 DNA follows: TGTGCCACCAGCAGATCCCGGACTAGCGGGGCCGACAATGAGCAGTTCTTC. Translating gives CATSRSRTSGADNEQFF. Full variable domain (outside the CDR3, taken from reference TRBV15 and TRBJ2-1): DAMVIQNPRYQVTQFGKPVTLSCSQTLNHNVMYWYQQKSSQAPKLLFHYYDKDFNNEADTPDNFQSRRPNTSFCFLDIRSPGLGDTAMYLCATSRSRTSGADNEQFFGPGTRLTVL.

In this sample, this clone turned up a few times. The chain recombines TRBV13 with TRBJ1-1; weak D call: TRBD1 (5 bases). This CDR3 spans 16 amino acids. V was clipped by 5 bases and J by 2 bases, with 18 bases between them. Per the germline V gene, CDR1 is PRHDT and CDR2 is FYEKMQ (reference sequence). CDR3 sequence (DNA): TGTGCCAGCAGCGCCCGTTTTTGGAGGGACAACACTGAAGCTTTCTTT. Protein sequence: CASSARFWRDNTEAFF.

The rearrangement joins TRBV6-5 to TRBJ1-2; D is undetermined. Germline CDR1 is MNHEY and CDR2 is SVGAGI. Between the trimmed V and J ends, which lost 5 bases and 7 bases, there was a span of 11 bases. The CDR3 sequence is 12 residues long. The CDR3 sequence is CASSTIPGGYTF. CDR3 DNA: TGTGCCAGCAGTACGATACCGGGTGGCTACACCTTC.

This clone appeared a few times. The chain links TRBV28 to TRBJ1-1; 7 bases match TRBD1. Germline V gene lookup returns CDR1 MDHEN and CDR2 SYDVKM. V lost 4 bases and J lost 3; bases outside the gene matches: 5. The CDR3 loop spans 14 amino acids. CDR3 region: CASSSTGTDTEAFF. The CDR3 DNA sequence: TGTGCCAGCAGTTCGACAGGGACGGACACTGAAGCTTTCTTT.

The table lists this clone with a count of one. V is TRBV7-6 and J is TRBJ1-4; D is uncertain. In germline, CDR1 is SGHVS, CDR2 FNYEAQ. The CDR3 length is 15 residues. Deletions cut 0 bases from V and 4 bases from J, with 9 bases between. CDR3 loop: CASSLAGGNNEKLFF. The CDR3 DNA reads TGTGCCAGCAGCTTAGCGGGAGGAAATAATGAAAAACTGTTTTTT.

V gene TRBV5-8 combines with J gene TRBJ2-7; D is unclear. There are 16 residues in the CDR3. Germline V gene data show CDR1 as SGHTS and CDR2 as YDEGEE. Trimming stripped 0 bases from V and 0 bases from J, with 13 bases between. The CDR3 loop is CASSLGFRPSSYEQYF. The CDR3 DNA is TGTGCCAGCAGCTTGGGATTCAGGCCCTCCTCCTACGAGCAGTACTTC.

The chain joins TRBV4-1 to TRBJ2-2; no clear D gene. Per the germline V gene, CDR1 is MGHRA and CDR2 is YSYEKL. Deletions cut 0 bases from V and 2 bases from J, with 10 bases between. The CDR3 loop spans 16 amino acids. CDR3 loop: CASSQDQTPNTGELFF. The CDR3 DNA is TGCGCCAGCAGCCAAGATCAAACACCAAACACCGGGGAGCTGTTTTTT.

The genes are TRBV3-1 (or the pseudogene TRBV3-2) and TRBJ2-3; 9 nucleotides match TRBD2. The CDR3 length is 17 residues. V shed 4 bases and J 1 base; nucleotides not matched to a gene: 9. Germline loops: CDR1 LGHDT, CDR2 YNNKEL (reference sequence). CDR3 amino acids: CASSRDLRTSGTDTQYF. The CDR3 coding sequence is TGTGCCAGCAGCCGAGATTTGCGGACTAGCGGCACAGATACGCAGTATTTT.

This chain links TRBV30 with TRBJ2-7; 8 bases align to TRBD2. J lost 4 bases, V lost 0 bases, and 5 bases had no gene match. Germline CDR1 is GTSNPN and CDR2 is SVGIG (reference sequence). This CDR3 is 14 amino acids long. CDR3 bases: TGTGCCTGGAGTGTACTAGCGGTGGGATACGAGCAGTACTTC. Its protein product is CAWSVLAVGYEQYF.

The rearrangement uses TRBV20-1 and TRBJ1-4; D is unclear. The V gene lost 3 bases and the J gene lost 5 bases, with 10 bases spanning the gap. Per the germline V gene, CDR1 is DFQATT and CDR2 is SNEGSKA (reference sequence). The CDR3 contains 13 residues. CDR3 nucleotides: TGCAGTGCTAGTCGGGATGGGAATGAAAAACTGTTTTTT. Its translation: CSASRDGNEKLFF.

The rearrangement links TRBV30 to TRBJ1-2, with D unclear. This CDR3 spans 13 amino acids. Germline CDR1 is GTSNPN and CDR2 is SVGIG (reference sequence). Trimming cost V 0 bases and J 8 bases, with 13 bases left between them. CDR3 DNA: TGTGCCTGGAGTGTACTAAGGCACAAGGGCTACACCTTC. As protein: CAWSVLRHKGYTF.

This rearrangement joins TRBV6-5 to TRBJ2-7; 10 bases map to TRBD1. J lost 5 bases, V lost 3 bases, and 7 bases had no gene match. The CDR3 runs 15 residues. Germline V CDR1 and CDR2: MNHEY, SVGAGI. The chain's CDR3 is CASSYQGTGVNEQYF. In DNA, the CDR3 is TGTGCCAGCAGTTATCAAGGGACAGGGGTCAACGAGCAGTACTTC.

This chain links TRBV3-1 (or the pseudogene TRBV3-2) with TRBJ1-5, with D uncertain. Germline V CDR1 and CDR2: LGHDT, YNNKEL (reference sequence). The CDR3 spans 14 residues. Trimming took off 8 bases at V and 0 bases at J, with 11 bases between the two ends. The CDR3 region is CASGRGYSNQPQHF. As DNA, the CDR3 is TGTGCCAGCGGTCGGGGTTATAGCAATCAGCCCCAGCATTTT.

The chain is built from TRBV24-1 and TRBJ1-2; possibly TRBD1 for D (5 bases). Trimming shortened V by 1 base and J by 6 bases, and 11 bases separated the two germline ends. The CDR3 runs to 14 residues. Germline V gene data show CDR1 as KGHDR and CDR2 as SFDVKD. CDR3 amino acids: CATSDFGREDGYTF. The CDR3 nucleotides read TGTGCCACCAGTGATTTCGGCAGGGAGGATGGCTACACCTTC.

This chain uses TRBV6-5 with TRBJ2-2; weak D call: TRBD1 (5 bases). The germline CDR1 and CDR2 sequences are MNHEY and SVGAGI. The CDR3 has 14 residues. Trimming shortened V by 9 bases and J by 6 bases, and 17 bases separated the two germline ends. CDR3 residues: CASIGAGAPGELFF. The CDR3 DNA follows: TGTGCCAGTATAGGGGCAGGAGCACCCGGGGAGCTGTTTTTT.

The table lists this clone with a few counts. The chain carries TRBV2 and TRBJ2-7; TRBD2 aligns across 10 bases. Trimming cost V 7 bases and J 3 bases; bases outside gene matches: 3. The CDR3 loop spans 13 amino acids. Germline values: CDR1 SNHLY, CDR2 FYNNEI. The CDR3: CASTVAGGYEQYF. In nucleotides, the CDR3 is TGTGCCAGCACTGTAGCGGGGGGCTACGAGCAGTACTTC.

The chain couples TRBV5-6 to TRBJ1-1; TRBD1 matches at 10 bases. Germline V CDR1 and CDR2: SGHDT, YYEEEE. J lost 0 bases, V lost 0 bases, and 2 bases had no gene match. The CDR3 is 16 amino acids. CDR3 loop: CASSLGGTGVNTEAFF. The CDR3 DNA sequence: TGTGCCAGCAGCTTGGGAGGGACAGGGGTGAACACTGAAGCTTTCTTT.